This T cell receptor beta chain was recovered during a study of blood T cell repertoires in COVID-19. As for the study in general: In each case, the material was cDNA or gDNA derived from T cells, B-cell-depleted T cells, or PBMCs.

The CDR3 covers 14 residues. Germline V CDR1 and CDR2: MNHEY, SVGAGI. Trimming pared 8 bases from V and 4 bases from J, leaving 15 bases between. The data were produced by immunoSEQ multiplex PCR, yet TCRdb's version contains in-frame clones alone and is incomplete. The sample holds around 68,000 clones, roughly 82% seen once. Specimen: peripheral blood. This TCR was recovered from a man of 80 years or more with active COVID-19. This rearrangement joins TRBV6-5 to TRBJ1-3, with D perhaps matching TRBD1 (6 bases). The CDR3 sequence is CASRYRAAGNTIYF. For the CDR3, the DNA is TGTGCCAGCCGGTACAGGGCGGCAGGAAACACCATATATTTT.